Reported below is one T cell receptor beta chain. Profiling relied on immunoSEQ multiplex PCR, and the TCRdb table lists in-frame clones only, not all of them. The sample records 70,000 or so clones, over 80% being singletons. The entry originates in a study of blood T cell repertoires in COVID-19. The germline V gene has CDR1 SGHVS and CDR2 FQNEAQ. The V end lost 4 bases, the J end lost 7 bases, and 13 bases lay between the germline ends. This CDR3 region has 14 residues. The sequence derives from a man older than 75 with active or convalescent COVID-19. The chain combines TRBV7-8 with TRBJ1-4; a possible D gene is TRBD1 (6 bases). The source material was peripheral blood. The CDR3 loop is CASSSQGRGEKLFF. CDR3 sequence (DNA): TGTGCCAGCAGCTCACAGGGTAGGGGTGAAAAACTGTTTTTT.